The next 19 T cell receptor beta chains were all read from a single sample in a study of T cell repertoires in cytomegalovirus infection (dated by TCRdb to about 2019). TCRdb records Illumina HiSeq 1500 as the sequencer. The public reads were run again by TCRdb, first through fastp at Q25 and then through MiXCR, and only productive beta chains were kept. Each entry is one CDR3 protein sequence, shown with its most common DNA and genes. The sample table lists roughly 640,000 distinct CDR3 sequences, roughly a quarter of them with a count of one. Jointly, the top ten make up 6.5% to 10% of the sample. Sequencing used CD8+ T cells from PBMCs. The receptor source for this set is a human donor in good health (CMV status not recorded). Some clones in this sample may be carry-over from other donors' samples.

At least ten counts were recorded for this clonotype. The chain is built from TRBV7-9 and TRBJ2-7; D gene ambiguous. Trimming pared 0 bases from V and 5 bases from J, leaving 5 bases between. Germline assignment: CDR1 SEHNR and CDR2 FQNEAQ (reference sequence). This CDR3 has 12 amino acids. The CDR3 sequence: CASSLAAHEQYV. The CDR3 nucleotides read TGTGCCAGCAGCTTAGCGGCTCACGAGCAGTACGTC.

This clonotype was observed a handful of times. This sequence joins TRBV6-2 or TRBV6-3 and TRBJ2-1, with TRBD2 matching over 9 bases. The CDR3 is 17 amino acids. Germline V gene sequence: CDR1 MNHEY, CDR2 SVGEGT. Trimming removed 2 bases from V and 10 bases from J; junction bases left unmatched: 15. CDR3 sequence (DNA): TGTGCCAGCAGTTACATCGGTAGCGGGGGCCCCCGATCGGAGCAGTTCTTC. Translating it yields CASSYIGSGGPRSEQFF.

The V gene is TRBV20-1, the J gene TRBJ1-4; D is unresolved. Germline CDR1 DFQATT, CDR2 SNEGSKA (reference sequence). Between the trimmed V and J ends, which lost 1 base and 6 bases, there was a span of 21 bases. The CDR3 runs 17 residues. The CDR3 DNA reads TGCAGTGCTAGAGGGCCTTACGACACCCGCCGGGATGAAAAACTGTTTTTT. It codes for CSARGPYDTRRDEKLFF.

A few counts support this clonotype. In nucleotides, the CDR3 is TGTGCCAGCAGTCTAGATCCAGAGATTCATACGCAGTATTTT. Translation gives CASSLDPEIHTQYF. V usage is TRBV28 and J usage is TRBJ2-3; D remains ambiguous. The CDR3 has 14 amino acids. CDR1 and CDR2 from the germline V gene are MDHEN and SYDVKM. V was cut by 5 bases and J by 7 bases, with 16 bases left in between.

This chain connects TRBV6-2 or TRBV6-3 to TRBJ2-1; maybe TRBD2 (5 bases). CDR3 length: 16 amino acids. Germline loops: CDR1 MNHEY, CDR2 SVGEGT. The V end lost 0 bases, the J end lost 4 bases, and 13 bases lay between the germline ends. CDR3 nucleotides: TGTGCCAGCAGTTACTCGAGGCAGAGAGGGTACAATGAGCAGTTCTTC. It yields the protein CASSYSRQRGYNEQFF.

The rearrangement links TRBV6-1 to TRBJ2-1; 11 nucleotides agree with TRBD1. J was trimmed by 5 bases and V by 5 bases; bases with no gene match: 8. The germline gives CDR1 MNHNS, CDR2 SASEGT. This CDR3 is built from 16 residues. CDR3 protein: CASSYRDRGTHNEQFF. CDR3 nucleotides: TGTGCCAGCAGTTACCGGGACAGGGGGACTCACAATGAGCAGTTCTTC.

V and J are TRBV6-5 and TRBJ2-3, with 7 bases lining up with TRBD1. The CDR3 has 13 residues. From germline, CDR1 is MNHEY and CDR2 SVGAGI. V trimming: 6 bases; J trimming: 4 bases; junction bases outside the gene matches: 4. The CDR3 sequence is CASSPTGSDTQYF. The CDR3 DNA reads TGTGCCAGCAGCCCGACAGGGTCAGATACGCAGTATTTT.

This clonotype was detected ten times or more. V gene TRBV28 combines with J gene TRBJ2-4, with 10 bases lining up with TRBD1. The CDR3 sequence is 16 residues long. V gave up 5 bases and J gave up 3 bases; unmatched junction bases: 7. Germline CDR1 and CDR2: MDHEN and SYDVKM. The CDR3 region is CASSPRTGGLKNIQYF. The CDR3 DNA sequence: TGTGCCAGCAGTCCGAGGACAGGGGGTCTCAAAAACATTCAGTACTTC.

This chain joins TRBV5-6 and TRBJ2-7; 7 bases map to TRBD1. CDR1 and CDR2 from the germline V gene are SGHDT and YYEEEE. CDR3 length: 15 amino acids. The junction had 6 bases not matched to a gene; V was cut back by 0 bases and J by 3 bases. CDR3 loop: CASSLGPGQYYEQYF. For the CDR3, the DNA is TGTGCCAGCAGCTTGGGACCGGGACAGTACTACGAGCAGTACTTC.

This clonotype was detected only once. V and J are TRBV28 and TRBJ2-3, with D perhaps TRBD1 (5 bases). Trimming removed 1 base from V and 2 bases from J, with 7 bases in between. CDR1 and CDR2 from the germline V gene are MDHEN and SYDVKM. This CDR3 spans 14 amino acids. The CDR3 bases are TGTGCCAGCAGTTTATTCAGGGCCACAGATACGCAGTATTTT. It translates to CASSLFRATDTQYF.

A remark on this clonotype: Just one base apart from a much larger clone, this may be a read error. The chain is built from TRBV7-8 and TRBJ2-3; 12 bases fit TRBD2. Per the germline V gene, CDR1 is SGHVS and CDR2 is FQNEAQ. The V segment lost 10 bases and the J segment 2 bases; nucleotides outside the gene matches: 7. The CDR3 is 15 residues long. In DNA form, the CDR3 reads TGTGCCAACAGACGGACTAGCGGGAACACAGATACGCAGTATTTT. This sequence encodes CANRRTSGNTDTQYF.

This clonotype was recorded a few times. V is TRBV6-6 and J is TRBJ1-5, with no clear D. Germline-derived CDR1 and CDR2 are MNHNY and SVGAGI (reference sequence). CDR3 length: 14 amino acids. V lost 3 bases and J 3 bases, leaving 9 bases between the germline ends. The CDR3 protein is CASSYGELNQPQHF. Here the CDR3 DNA reads TGTGCCAGCAGTTATGGGGAACTCAATCAGCCCCAGCATTTT.

The sample holds many counts of this clonotype. This chain links TRBV6-5 with TRBJ2-2; TRBD1 agrees at 8 bases. Germline values: CDR1 MNHEY, CDR2 SVGAGI. With V trimmed by 0 bases and J by 3 bases, 0 bases remained unmatched. The CDR3 is 15 amino acids. The CDR3 coding sequence is TGTGCCAGCAGTTACTCGACAGGGGACACCGGGGAGCTGTTTTTT. Its translation is CASSYSTGDTGELFF.

In this sample, this clonotype turned up a few times. V is TRBV12-5 and J is TRBJ1-4; 8 nucleotides align to TRBD1. Unmatched junction bases numbered 7, after V lost 7 bases and J lost 3 bases. The CDR3 has 15 amino acids. Germline loops: CDR1 LGHNT, CDR2 FRNRAP. The CDR3 sequence: CASAPGGSANEKLFF. CDR3 sequence (DNA): TGTGCTAGTGCTCCAGGGGGCTCGGCTAATGAAAAACTGTTTTTT.

V and J are TRBV7-9 and TRBJ2-2; TRBD1 aligns across 8 bases. CDR1 is SEHNR and CDR2 is FQNEAQ in the germline V gene (reference sequence). The CDR3 has 14 amino acids. The V gene end was trimmed by 6 bases and the J gene end by 7 bases; junction bases not matched to a gene: 7. CDR3 loop: CASRGRGPVGELFF. Written as DNA, the CDR3 is TGTGCCAGCAGGGGCAGGGGGCCAGTCGGGGAGCTGTTTTTT.

This clonotype was observed at least ten times. This chain uses TRBV7-6 with TRBJ2-7; D gene unclear. V was shortened by 5 bases and J by 2 bases, with 22 bases between the two germline ends. This CDR3 has 17 residues. Germline values: CDR1 SGHVS, CDR2 FNYEAQ. The CDR3 nucleotides read TGTGCCAGCAGCCCCACGACAAGTCAGAGGTCCCCCTACGAGCAGTACTTC. This codes for CASSPTTSQRSPYEQYF.

This clonotype was observed at least ten times. The chain employs TRBV6-2 or TRBV6-3 and TRBJ1-5; TRBD1 aligns across 7 bases. Germline CDR1 MNHEY, CDR2 SVGEGT. J gave up 0 bases and V 10 bases, and 12 bases lay outside the gene matches. This CDR3 comprises 16 residues. The CDR3 reads CATKPITGDSNQPQHF. In DNA, the CDR3 is TGTGCCACCAAGCCCATTACAGGGGATAGCAATCAGCCCCAGCATTTT.

V and J are TRBV13 and TRBJ2-1; 7 bases fit TRBD1. The CDR3 totals 15 residues. Per the germline V gene, CDR1 is PRHDT and CDR2 is FYEKMQ (reference sequence). V trimming: 5 bases; J trimming: 0 bases; junction bases outside the gene matches: 4. CDR3 DNA: TGTGCCAGCAGCCTCGGACAGGTCTCCTACAATGAGCAGTTCTTC. Translating gives CASSLGQVSYNEQFF.

The chain uses TRBV5-5 and TRBJ1-5; TRBD1 agrees at 7 bases. Germline loops: CDR1 SGHKS, CDR2 YYEKEE (reference sequence). V lost 4 bases to trimming and J lost 4 bases; unmatched junction nucleotides: 8. CDR3 length equals 15 residues. The CDR3 loop reads CASSDPGQPNQPQHF. DNA of the CDR3: TGTGCCAGCAGCGATCCGGGACAGCCGAATCAGCCCCAGCATTTT.